The text below deals with one TCR beta chain. Its target is unknown. Looked up from germline, CDR1 is MNHNS and CDR2 is SASEGT. The CDR3 contains 18 residues. V shed 1 base, J shed 3 bases, and the junction held 11 bases outside the gene matches. Some clones are missing from TCRdb's copy, which holds only in-frame ones; the method was immunoSEQ multiplex PCR. This sample has 86,000 or so clones, with just over 95% found just once. Thymus pieces cut out during corrective heart surgery were the tissue that was used. Donor material was obtained from healthy Finnish infants undergoing corrective surgery for congenital heart defects. The data are from a study of human thymus T cells. Notes on the study in general: As related research reported, thymic repertoires overlapped highly among unrelated individuals. Apparent bias marked the V and J gene usage of thymic and blood repertoires.

The TCR comes from a boy younger than two with a congenital heart defect but otherwise immunologically healthy. The sequencing sample was made of thymus tissue. V and J are TRBV6-1 and TRBJ1-5; 8 bases fit TRBD1. The CDR3 bases are TGTGCCAGCAGTGAAGGGGCTCCGGGACAGGAGTTCAATCAGCCCCAGCATTTT. This gives the protein CASSEGAPGQEFNQPQHF.